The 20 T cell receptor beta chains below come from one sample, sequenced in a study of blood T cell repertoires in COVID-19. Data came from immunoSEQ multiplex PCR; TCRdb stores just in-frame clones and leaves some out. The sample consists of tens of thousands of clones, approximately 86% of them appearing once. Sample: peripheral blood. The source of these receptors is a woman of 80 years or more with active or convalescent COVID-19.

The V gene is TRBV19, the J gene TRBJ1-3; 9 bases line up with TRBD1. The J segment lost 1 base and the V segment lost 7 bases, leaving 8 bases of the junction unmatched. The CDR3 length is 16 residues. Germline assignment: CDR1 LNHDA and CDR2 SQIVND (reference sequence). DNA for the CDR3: TGTGCCAGTACCGGGACAGGGAAATCATCTGGAAACACCATATATTTT. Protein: CASTGTGKSSGNTIYF.

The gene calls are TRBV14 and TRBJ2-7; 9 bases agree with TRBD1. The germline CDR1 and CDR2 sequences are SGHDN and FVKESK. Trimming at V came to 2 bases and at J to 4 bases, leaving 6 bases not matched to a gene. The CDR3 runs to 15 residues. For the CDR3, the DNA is TGTGCCAGCAGCCAAAAATTGGGACAGGGATACGAGCAGTACTTC. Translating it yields CASSQKLGQGYEQYF.

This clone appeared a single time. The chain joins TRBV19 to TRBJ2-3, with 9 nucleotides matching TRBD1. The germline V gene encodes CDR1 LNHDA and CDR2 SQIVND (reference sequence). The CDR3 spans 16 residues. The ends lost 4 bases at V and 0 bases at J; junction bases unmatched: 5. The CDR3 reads CASSTGTGLSTDTQYF. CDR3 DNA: TGTGCCAGTAGTACCGGGACAGGGTTAAGCACAGATACGCAGTATTTT.

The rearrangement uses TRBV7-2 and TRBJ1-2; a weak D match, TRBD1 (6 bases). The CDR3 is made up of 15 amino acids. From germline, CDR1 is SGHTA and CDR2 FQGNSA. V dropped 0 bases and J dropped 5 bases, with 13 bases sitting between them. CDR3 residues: CASSLARGGGYGYTF. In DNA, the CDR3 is TGTGCCAGCAGCTTAGCGCGGGGGGGCGGTTATGGCTACACCTTC. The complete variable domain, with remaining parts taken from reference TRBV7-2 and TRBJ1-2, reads GAGVSQSPSNKVTEKGKDVELRCDPISGHTALYWYRQSLGQGLEFLIYFQGNSAPDKSGLPSDRFSAERTGGSVSTLTIQRTQQEDSAVYLCASSLARGGGYGYTFGSGTRLTVV.

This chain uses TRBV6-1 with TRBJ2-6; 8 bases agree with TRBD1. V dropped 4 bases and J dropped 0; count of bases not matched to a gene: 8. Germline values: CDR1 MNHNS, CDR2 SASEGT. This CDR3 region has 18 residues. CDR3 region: CASSGPGQAYSGANVLTF. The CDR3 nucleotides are TGTGCCAGCAGTGGACCGGGACAGGCCTACTCTGGGGCCAACGTCCTGACTTTC.

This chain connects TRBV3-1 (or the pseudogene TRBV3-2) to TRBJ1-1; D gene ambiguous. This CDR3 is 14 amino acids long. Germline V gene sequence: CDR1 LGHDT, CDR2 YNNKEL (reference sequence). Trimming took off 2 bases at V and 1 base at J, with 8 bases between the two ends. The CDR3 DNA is TGTGCCAGCAGCCAACTATGGGCGAACACTGAAGCTTTCTTT. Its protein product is CASSQLWANTEAFF.

CDR3 protein: CASSFSGSLNTEAFF. CDR3 coding DNA: TGTGCCAGCAGCTTCTCCGGGAGCCTGAACACTGAAGCTTTCTTT. This sequence joins TRBV11-2 and TRBJ1-1; D gene unclear. Trimming stripped 3 bases from V and 0 bases from J, with 11 bases between. CDR1 is SGHAT, CDR2 FQNNGV, per germline. This CDR3 has 15 residues.

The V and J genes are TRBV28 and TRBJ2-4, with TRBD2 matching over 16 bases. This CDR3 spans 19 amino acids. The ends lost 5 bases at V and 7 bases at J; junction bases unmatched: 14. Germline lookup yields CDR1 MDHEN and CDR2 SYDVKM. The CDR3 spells CASSTSGLAGGELPNIQYF. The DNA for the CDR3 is TGTGCCAGCAGTACCTCGGGACTAGCGGGGGGGGAATTGCCCAACATTCAGTACTTC.

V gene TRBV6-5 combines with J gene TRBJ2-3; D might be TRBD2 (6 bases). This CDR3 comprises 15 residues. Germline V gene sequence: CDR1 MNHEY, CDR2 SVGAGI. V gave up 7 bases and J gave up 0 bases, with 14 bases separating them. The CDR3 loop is CASNDAGRSTDTQYF. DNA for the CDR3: TGTGCCAGCAACGACGCGGGACGGAGCACAGATACGCAGTATTTT.

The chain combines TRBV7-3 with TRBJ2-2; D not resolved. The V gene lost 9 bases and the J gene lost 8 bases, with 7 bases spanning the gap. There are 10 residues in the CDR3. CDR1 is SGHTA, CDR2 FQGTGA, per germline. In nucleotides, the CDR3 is TGTGCCAGAGACTCAGGGGAGCTGTTTTTT. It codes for CARDSGELFF.

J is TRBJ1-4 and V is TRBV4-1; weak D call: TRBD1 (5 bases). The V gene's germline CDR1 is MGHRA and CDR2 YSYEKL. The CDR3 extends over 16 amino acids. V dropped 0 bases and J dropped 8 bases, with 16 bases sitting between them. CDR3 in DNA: TGCGCCAGCAGCCAAGAAGGGGTACGGGCGCGAGAAAAACTGTTTTTT. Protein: CASSQEGVRAREKLFF.

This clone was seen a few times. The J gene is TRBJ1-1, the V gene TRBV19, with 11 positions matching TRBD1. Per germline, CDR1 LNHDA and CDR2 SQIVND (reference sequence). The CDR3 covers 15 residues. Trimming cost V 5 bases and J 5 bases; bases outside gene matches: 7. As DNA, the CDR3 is TGTGCCAGTAGTTTTCGAGGGACAGGGGGTACTGAAGCTTTCTTT. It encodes CASSFRGTGGTEAFF.

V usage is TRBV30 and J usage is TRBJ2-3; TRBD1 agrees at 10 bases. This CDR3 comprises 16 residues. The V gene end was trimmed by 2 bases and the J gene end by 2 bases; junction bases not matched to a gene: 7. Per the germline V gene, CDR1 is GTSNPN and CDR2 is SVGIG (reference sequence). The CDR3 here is CAWSPPGQGITDTQYF. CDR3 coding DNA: TGTGCCTGGAGTCCCCCGGGACAGGGGATCACAGATACGCAGTATTTT.

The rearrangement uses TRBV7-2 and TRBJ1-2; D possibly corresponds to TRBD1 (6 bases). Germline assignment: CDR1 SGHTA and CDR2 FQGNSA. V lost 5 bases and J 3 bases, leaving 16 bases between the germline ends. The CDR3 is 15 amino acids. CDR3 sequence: CASSPATGGHYGYTF. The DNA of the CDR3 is TGTGCCAGCAGCCCCGCGACAGGAGGACACTATGGCTACACCTTC.

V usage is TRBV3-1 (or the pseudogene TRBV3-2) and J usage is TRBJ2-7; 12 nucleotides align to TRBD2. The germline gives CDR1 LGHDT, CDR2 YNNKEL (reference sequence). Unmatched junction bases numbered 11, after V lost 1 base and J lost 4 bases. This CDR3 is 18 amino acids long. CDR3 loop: CASSQGPPTSGGLYEQYF. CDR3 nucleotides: TGTGCCAGCAGCCAAGGGCCCCCTACTAGCGGGGGGTTGTACGAGCAGTACTTC.

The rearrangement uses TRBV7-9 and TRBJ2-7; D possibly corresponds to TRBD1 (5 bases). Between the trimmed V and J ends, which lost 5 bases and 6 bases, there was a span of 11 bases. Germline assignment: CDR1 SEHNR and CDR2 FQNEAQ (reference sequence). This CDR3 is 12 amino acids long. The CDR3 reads CASSRPRAEQYF. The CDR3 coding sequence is TGTGCCAGCAGCCGTCCCAGGGCCGAGCAGTACTTC.

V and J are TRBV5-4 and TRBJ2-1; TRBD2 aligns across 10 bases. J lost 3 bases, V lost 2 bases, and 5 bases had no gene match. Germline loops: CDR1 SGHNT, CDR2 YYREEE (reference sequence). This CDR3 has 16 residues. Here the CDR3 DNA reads TGTGCCAGCAGCTTCCCTAGCGGGGGAGACTACAATGAGCAGTTCTTC. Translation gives CASSFPSGGDYNEQFF.

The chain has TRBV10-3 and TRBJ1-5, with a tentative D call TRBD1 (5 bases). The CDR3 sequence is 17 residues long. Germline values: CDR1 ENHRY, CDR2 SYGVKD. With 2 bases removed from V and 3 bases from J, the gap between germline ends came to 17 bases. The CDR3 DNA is TGTGCCATCAGTGAGCAAGTGACAGCCATCAACAATCAGCCCCAGCATTTT. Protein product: CAISEQVTAINNQPQHF.

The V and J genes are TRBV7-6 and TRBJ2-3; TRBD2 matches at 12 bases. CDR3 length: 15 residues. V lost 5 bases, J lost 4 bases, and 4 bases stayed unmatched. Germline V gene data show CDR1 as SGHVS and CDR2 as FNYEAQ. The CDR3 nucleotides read TGTGCCAGCAGCCAAACTAGCGGGGGGTCAGATACGCAGTATTTT. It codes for CASSQTSGGSDTQYF. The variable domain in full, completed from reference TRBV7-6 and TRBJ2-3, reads GAGVSQSPRYKVTKRGQDVALRCDPISGHVSLYWYRQALGQGPEFLTYFNYEAQQDKSGLPNDRFSAERPEGSISTLTIQRTEQRDSAMYRCASSQTSGGSDTQYFGPGTRLTVL.

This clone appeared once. The CDR3 loop is CSVGRGYEQYF. The CDR3 DNA is TGCAGCGTTGGACGGGGCTACGAGCAGTACTTC. The chain recombines TRBV29-1 with TRBJ2-7; tentatively, D is TRBD2 (5 bases). Trimming left V 4 bases short and J 3 bases short, with 7 bases between. The CDR3 loop spans 11 amino acids. CDR1 SQVTM and CDR2 ANQGSEA come from the germline V gene.